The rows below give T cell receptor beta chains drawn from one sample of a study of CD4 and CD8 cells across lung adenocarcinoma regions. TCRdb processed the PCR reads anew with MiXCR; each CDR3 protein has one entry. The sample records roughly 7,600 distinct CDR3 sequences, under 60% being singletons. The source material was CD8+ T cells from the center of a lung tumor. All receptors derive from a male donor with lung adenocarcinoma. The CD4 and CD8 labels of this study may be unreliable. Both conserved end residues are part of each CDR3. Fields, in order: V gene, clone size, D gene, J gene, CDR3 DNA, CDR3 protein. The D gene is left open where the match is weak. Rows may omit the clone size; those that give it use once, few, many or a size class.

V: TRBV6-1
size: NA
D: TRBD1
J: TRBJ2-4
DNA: TGTGCCAGCATCGAGGTTCCAGGGGGTAAAAACATTCAGTACTTC
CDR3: CASIEVPGGKNIQYF

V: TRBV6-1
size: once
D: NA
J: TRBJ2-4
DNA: TGTGCCAGCGGTGAAAGAGCCAAAGATACGCAGTACTTC
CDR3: CASGERAKDTQYF

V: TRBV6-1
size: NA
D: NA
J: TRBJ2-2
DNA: TGTGCCAGCAGCTGGACACTCGGGGAGCTGTTTTTT
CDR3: CASSWTLGELFF

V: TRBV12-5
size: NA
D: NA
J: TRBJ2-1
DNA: TGTGCTAGTGGGCCGCGCAGCCAGGGGAGGGCCCCCTCCTACAATGAGCAGTTCTTC
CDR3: CASGPRSQGRAPSYNEQFF

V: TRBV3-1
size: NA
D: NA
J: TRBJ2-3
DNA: TGTGCCAGCAGCCAAGTCACTCGTAGCACAAATACGCAGTATTTC
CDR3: CASSQVTRSTNTQYF

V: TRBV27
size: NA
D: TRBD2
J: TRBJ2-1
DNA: TGTGCCAGCAGTTCGCCACAGGGTCAGCTAGCGGGATACAATGAGCAGTTCTTC
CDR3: CASSSPQGQLAGYNEQFF

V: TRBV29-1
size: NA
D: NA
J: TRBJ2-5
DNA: TGCAGCGTTGAGGGCGGGGCCCTCCAAGAGACCCAGTACTTC
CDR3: CSVEGGALQETQYF

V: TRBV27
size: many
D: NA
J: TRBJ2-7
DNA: TGTGCCAGCAGTACCCGGACAGACGCGACCTACGAGCAGTACTTC
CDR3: CASSTRTDATYEQYF

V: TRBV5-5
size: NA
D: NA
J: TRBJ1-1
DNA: TGTGCCAGCAGCGATAAAGGGGCCCGGGGGGAAGCTTTCTTT
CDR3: CASSDKGARGEAFF

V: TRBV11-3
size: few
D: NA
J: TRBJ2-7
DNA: TGTGCCAGCAGCTTAGACACCTACGAGCAGTACTTC
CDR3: CASSLDTYEQYF

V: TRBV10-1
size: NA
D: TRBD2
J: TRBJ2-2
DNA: TGCGCCAGCAGAGCGGGGGGAACCGGGGAGCTGTTTTTT
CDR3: CASRAGGTGELFF

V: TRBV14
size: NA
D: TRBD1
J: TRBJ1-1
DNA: TGTGCCAGCAGCCGCCAATGGGGACAGGAGAAGAACACTGAAGCTTTCTTT
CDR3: CASSRQWGQEKNTEAFF

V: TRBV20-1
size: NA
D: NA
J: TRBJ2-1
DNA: TGCAGTGCTAGAGATTGGAACTCGGCCTACAATGAGCAGTTCTTC
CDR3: CSARDWNSAYNEQFF

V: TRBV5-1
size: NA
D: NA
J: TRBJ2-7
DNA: TGCGCCAGCAGCTTGGCCCGCAGGGGCGAGCAGTACTTC
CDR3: CASSLARRGEQYF

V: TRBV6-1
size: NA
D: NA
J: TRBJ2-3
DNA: TGTGCCAGCAGTGCCAGGGGGGGAGATACGCAGTATTTT
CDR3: CASSARGGDTQYF

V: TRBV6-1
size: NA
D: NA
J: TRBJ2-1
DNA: TGTGCCAGCAGTCTCCAGGGTTTAAATGAGCAGTTCTTC
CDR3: CASSLQGLNEQFF

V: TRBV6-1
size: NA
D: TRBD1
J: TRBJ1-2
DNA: TGTGCCAGCAGGGTACTAGGGACAGCCTATGGCTACACCTTC
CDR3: CASRVLGTAYGYTF

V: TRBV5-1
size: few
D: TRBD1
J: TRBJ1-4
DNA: TGCGCCAGCAGCTTACAGGGGCCTCCTAATGAAAAACTGTTTTTT
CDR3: CASSLQGPPNEKLFF

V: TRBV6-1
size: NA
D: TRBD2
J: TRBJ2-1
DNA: TGTGCCAGCAGTGAAGCGCTCCGAGCGGGAGTAGGAAATGAGCAGTTCTTC
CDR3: CASSEALRAGVGNEQFF

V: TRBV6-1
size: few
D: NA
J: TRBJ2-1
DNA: TGTGCCAGCAGTGAAGCAGGAGGGGCAGGGAGCAATGAGCAGTTCTTC
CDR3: CASSEAGGAGSNEQFF

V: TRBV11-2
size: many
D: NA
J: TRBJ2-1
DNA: TGTGCCAGCAGCTTAGATAGGGCAGATTACAATGAGCAGTTCTTC
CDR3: CASSLDRADYNEQFF

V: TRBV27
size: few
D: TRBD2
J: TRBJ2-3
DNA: TGTGCCAGCAGTCCTGGCCGACTAGCTTCTGGGACAGATACGCAGTATTTT
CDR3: CASSPGRLASGTDTQYF

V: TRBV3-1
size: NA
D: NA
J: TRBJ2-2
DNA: TGTGCCAGCAGCCCTCAGACAGTTAACACCGGGGAGCTGTTTTTT
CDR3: CASSPQTVNTGELFF

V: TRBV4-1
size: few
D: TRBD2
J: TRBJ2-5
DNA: TGCGCCAGCAGCCGGACCGGGGGGGCCGGAGAGACCCAGTACTTC
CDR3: CASSRTGGAGETQYF

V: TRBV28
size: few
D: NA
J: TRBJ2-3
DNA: TGTGCCACCTCCCCTCCAGGGGGGGTACTCGGGTCAGATACGCAGTATTTT
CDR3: CATSPPGGVLGSDTQYF

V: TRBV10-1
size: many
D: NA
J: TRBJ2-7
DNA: TGCGCCAGCAGTGATCCCCGGTTGGGGGTCTACGAGCAGTACTTC
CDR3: CASSDPRLGVYEQYF

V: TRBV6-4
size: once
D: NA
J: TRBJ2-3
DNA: TGTGCCAGCGGGGGCCGGGTCACAGAGACGCAGTATTTT
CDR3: CASGGRVTETQYF

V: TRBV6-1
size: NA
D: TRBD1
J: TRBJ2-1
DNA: TGTGCCAGCAGCGAACCCCTAAACTTGGACAGGAATGAGCAGTTCTTC
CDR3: CASSEPLNLDRNEQFF